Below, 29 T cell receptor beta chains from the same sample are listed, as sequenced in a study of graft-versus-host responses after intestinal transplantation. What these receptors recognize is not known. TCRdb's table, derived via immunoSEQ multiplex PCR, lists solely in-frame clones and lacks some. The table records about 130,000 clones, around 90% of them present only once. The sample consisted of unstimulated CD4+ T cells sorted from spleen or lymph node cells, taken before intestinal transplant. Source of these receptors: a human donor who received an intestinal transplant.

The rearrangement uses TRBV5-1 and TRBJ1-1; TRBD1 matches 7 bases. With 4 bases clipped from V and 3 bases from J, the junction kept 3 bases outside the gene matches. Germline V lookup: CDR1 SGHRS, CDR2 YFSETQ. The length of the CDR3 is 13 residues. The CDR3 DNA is TGCGCCAGCAGCCGTACAGGGGACACTGAAGCTTTCTTT. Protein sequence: CASSRTGDTEAFF.

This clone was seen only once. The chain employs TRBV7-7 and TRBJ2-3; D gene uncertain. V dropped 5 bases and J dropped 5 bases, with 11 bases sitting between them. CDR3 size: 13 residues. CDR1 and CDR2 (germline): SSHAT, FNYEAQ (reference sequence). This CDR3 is CASSLMLKDTQYF. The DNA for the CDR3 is TGTGCCAGCAGCCTGATGTTAAAAGATACGCAGTATTTT.

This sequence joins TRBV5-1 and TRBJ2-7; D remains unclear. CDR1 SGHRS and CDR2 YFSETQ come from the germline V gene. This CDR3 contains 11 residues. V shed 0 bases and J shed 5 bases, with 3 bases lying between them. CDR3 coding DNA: TGCGCCAGCAGCTTGGAAGACGAGCAGTACTTC. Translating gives CASSLEDEQYF.

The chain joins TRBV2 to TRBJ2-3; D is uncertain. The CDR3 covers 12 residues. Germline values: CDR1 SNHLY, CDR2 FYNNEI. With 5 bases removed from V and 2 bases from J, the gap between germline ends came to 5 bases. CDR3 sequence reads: CASSRDTDTQYF. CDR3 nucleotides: TGTGCCAGCAGTAGAGACACAGATACGCAGTATTTT.

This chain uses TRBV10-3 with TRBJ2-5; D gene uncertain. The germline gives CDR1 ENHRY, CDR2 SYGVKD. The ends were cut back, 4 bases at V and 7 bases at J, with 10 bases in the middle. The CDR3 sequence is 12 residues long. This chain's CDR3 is CAISVAYGTQYF. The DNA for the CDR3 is TGTGCCATCAGTGTCGCCTACGGGACCCAGTACTTC.

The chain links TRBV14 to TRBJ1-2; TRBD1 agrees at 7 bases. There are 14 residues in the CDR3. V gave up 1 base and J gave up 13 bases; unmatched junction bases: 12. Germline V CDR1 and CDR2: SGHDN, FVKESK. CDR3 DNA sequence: TGTGCCAGCAGCCAAGGGCGGACAGGTGGGAGACGCACCTTC. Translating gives CASSQGRTGGRRTF.

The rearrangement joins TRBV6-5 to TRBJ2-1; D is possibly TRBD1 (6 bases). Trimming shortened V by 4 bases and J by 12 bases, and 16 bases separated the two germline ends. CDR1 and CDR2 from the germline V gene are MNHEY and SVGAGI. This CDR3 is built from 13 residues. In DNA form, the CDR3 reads TGTGCCAGCAGTTCGAACACAGGGCACGGGCAGTTCTTC. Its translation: CASSSNTGHGQFF.

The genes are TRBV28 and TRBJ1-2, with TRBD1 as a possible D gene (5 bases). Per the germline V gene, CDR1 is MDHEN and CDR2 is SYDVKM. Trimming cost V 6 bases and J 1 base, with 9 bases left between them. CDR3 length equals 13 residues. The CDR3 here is CASSQGFNYGYTF. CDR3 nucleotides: TGTGCCAGCAGCCAGGGCTTTAACTATGGCTACACCTTC.

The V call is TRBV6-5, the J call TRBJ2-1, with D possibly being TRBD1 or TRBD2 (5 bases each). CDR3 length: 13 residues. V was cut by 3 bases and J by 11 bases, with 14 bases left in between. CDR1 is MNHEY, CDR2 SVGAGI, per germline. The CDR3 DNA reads TGTGCCAGCAGTTATAGACCGGGACGTAAGCAGTTCTTC. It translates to CASSYRPGRKQFF.

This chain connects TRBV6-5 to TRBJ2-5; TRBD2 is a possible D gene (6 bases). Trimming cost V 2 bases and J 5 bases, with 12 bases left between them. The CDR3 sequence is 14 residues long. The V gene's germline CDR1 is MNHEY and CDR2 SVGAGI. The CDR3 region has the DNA TGTGCCAGCAGTTACGGTACGGGGGTGGAGACCCAGTACTTC. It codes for CASSYGTGVETQYF.

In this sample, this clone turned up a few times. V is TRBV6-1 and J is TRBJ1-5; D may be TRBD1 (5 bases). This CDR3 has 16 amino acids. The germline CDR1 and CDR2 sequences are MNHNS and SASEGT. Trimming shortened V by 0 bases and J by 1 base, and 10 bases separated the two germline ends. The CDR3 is CASSEAWGSSNQPQHF. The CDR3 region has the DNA TGTGCCAGCAGTGAAGCGTGGGGGAGCAGCAATCAGCCCCAGCATTTT.

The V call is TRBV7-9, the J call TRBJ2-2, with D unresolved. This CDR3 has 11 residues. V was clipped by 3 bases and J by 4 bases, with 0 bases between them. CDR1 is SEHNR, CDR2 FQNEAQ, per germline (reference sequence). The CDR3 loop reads CASSFTGELFF. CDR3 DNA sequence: TGTGCCAGCAGCTTCACCGGGGAGCTGTTTTTT. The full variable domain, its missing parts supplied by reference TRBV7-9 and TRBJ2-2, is DTGVSQNPRHKITKRGQNVTFRCDPISEHNRLYWYRQTLGQGPEFLTYFQNEAQLEKSRLLSDRFSAERPKGSFSTLEIQRTEQGDSAMYLCASSFTGELFFGEGSRLTVL.

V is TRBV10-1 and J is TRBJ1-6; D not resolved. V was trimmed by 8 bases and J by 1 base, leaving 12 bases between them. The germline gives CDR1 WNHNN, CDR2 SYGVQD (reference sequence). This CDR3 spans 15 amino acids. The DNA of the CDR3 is TGCGCCAGCCCCCGGGTCGGGTCCTATAATTCACCCCTCCACTTT. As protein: CASPRVGSYNSPLHF.

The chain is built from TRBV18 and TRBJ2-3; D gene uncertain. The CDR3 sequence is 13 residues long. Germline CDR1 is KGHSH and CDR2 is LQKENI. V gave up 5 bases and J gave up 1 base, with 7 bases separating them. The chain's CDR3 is CASSYMGTDTQYF. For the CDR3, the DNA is TGTGCCAGCTCATACATGGGCACAGATACGCAGTATTTT. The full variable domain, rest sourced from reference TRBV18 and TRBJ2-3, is NAGVMQNPRHLVRRRGQEARLRCSPMKGHSHVYWYRQLPEEGLKFMVYLQKENIIDESGMPKERFSAEFPKEGPSILRIQQVVRGDSAAYFCASSYMGTDTQYFGPGTRLTVL.

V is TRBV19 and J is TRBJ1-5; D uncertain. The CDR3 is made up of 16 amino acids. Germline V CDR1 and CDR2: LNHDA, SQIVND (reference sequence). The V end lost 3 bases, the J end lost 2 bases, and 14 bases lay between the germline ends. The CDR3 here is CASSISWRAGNQPQHF. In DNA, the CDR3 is TGTGCCAGTAGTATCTCATGGAGGGCGGGCAATCAGCCCCAGCATTTT. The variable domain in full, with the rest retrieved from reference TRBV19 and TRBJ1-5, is DGGITQSPKYLFRKEGQNVTLSCEQNLNHDAMYWYRQDPGQGLRLIYYSQIVNDFQKGDIAEGYSVSREKKESFPLTVTSAQKNPTAFYLCASSISWRAGNQPQHFGDGTRLSIL.

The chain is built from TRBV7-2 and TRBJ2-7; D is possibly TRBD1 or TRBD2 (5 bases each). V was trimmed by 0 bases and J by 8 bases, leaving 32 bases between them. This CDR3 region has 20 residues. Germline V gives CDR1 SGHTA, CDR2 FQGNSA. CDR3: CASSLALSLSGAGPRFQQYF. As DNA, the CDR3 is TGTGCCAGCAGCTTAGCTCTTAGTCTATCCGGGGCCGGCCCAAGGTTCCAGCAGTACTTC. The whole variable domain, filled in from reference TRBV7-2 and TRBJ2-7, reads GAGVSQSPSNKVTEKGKDVELRCDPISGHTALYWYRQSLGQGLEFLIYFQGNSAPDKSGLPSDRFSAERTGGSVSTLTIQRTQQEDSAVYLCASSLALSLSGAGPRFQQYFGPGTRLTVT.

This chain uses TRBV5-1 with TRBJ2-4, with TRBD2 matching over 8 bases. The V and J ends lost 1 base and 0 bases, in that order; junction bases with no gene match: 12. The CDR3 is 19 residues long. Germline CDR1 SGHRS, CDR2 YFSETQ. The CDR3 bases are TGCGCCAGCAGCTTGTCAGGTCTGCGGGGGGCTTTAGCCAAAAACATTCAGTACTTC. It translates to CASSLSGLRGALAKNIQYF.

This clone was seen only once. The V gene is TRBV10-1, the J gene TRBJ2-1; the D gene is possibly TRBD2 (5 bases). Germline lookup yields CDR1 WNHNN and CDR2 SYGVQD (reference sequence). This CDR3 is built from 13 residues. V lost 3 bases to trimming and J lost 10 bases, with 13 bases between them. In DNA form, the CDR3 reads TGCGCCAGCAGTGATGGGGTTACGGGAGAGCAGTTCTTC. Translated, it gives CASSDGVTGEQFF.

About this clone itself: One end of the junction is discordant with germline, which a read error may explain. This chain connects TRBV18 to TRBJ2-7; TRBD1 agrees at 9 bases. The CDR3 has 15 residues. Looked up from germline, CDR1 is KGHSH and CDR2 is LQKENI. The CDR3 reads CASSPGTGSPYEQHF. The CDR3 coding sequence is TGTGCCAGCTCACCGGGGACAGGGTCCCCCTACGAGCAGCACTTC.

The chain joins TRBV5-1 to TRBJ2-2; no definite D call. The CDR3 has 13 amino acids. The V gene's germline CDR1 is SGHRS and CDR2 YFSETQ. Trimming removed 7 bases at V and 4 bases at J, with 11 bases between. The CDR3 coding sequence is TGCGCCAGCGGCGGTTTTACCACCGGGGAGCTGTTTTTT. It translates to CASGGFTTGELFF.

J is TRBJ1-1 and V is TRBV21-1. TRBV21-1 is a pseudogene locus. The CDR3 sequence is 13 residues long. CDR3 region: CASSKGVNTEAFF. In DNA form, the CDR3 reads TGTGCCAGCAGCAAAGGGGTCAACACTGAAGCTTTCTTT.

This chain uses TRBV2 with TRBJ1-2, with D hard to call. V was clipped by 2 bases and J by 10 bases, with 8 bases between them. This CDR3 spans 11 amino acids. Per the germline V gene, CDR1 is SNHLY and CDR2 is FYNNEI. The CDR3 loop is CASSESRDYTF. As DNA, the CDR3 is TGTGCCAGCAGTGAATCGAGGGACTACACCTTC.

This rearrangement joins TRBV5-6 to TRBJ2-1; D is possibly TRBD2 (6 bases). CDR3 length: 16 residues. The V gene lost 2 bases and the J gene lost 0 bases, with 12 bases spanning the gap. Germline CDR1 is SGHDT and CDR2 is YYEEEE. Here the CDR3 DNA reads TGTGCCAGCAGCTTTTGGCGGGGCATCTCCTACAATGAGCAGTTCTTC. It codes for CASSFWRGISYNEQFF.

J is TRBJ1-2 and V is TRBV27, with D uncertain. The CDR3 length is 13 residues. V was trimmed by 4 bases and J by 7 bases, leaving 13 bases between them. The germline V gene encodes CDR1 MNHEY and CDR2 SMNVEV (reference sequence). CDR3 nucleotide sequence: TGTGCCAGCAGTTCGGTTACACGAGGTGGCTACACCTTC. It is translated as CASSSVTRGGYTF.

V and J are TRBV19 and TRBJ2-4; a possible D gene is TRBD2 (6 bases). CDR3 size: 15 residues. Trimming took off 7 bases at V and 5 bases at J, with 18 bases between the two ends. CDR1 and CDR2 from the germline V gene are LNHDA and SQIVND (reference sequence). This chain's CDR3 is CASMGLGTGENIQYF. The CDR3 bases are TGTGCCAGTATGGGGTTGGGGACGGGGGAAAACATTCAGTACTTC.

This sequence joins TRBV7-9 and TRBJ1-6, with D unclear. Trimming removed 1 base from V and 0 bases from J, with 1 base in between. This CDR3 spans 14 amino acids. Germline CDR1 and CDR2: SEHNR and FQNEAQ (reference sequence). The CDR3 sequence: CASSLGSYNSPLHF. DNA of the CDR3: TGTGCCAGCAGCTTAGGCTCCTATAATTCACCCCTCCACTTT.

This chain's CDR3 is CASSWTGDTILSYEQYF. As DNA, the CDR3 is TGTGCCAGCAGCTGGACAGGGGATACGATCCTTTCCTACGAGCAGTACTTC. The rearrangement links TRBV7-9 to TRBJ2-7, with 9 positions matching TRBD1. Looked up from germline, CDR1 is SEHNR and CDR2 is FQNEAQ (reference sequence). The CDR3 runs 17 residues. V was pared by 4 bases and J by 1 base, with 11 bases of the junction left unmatched. Full variable domain (outside the CDR3, taken from reference TRBV7-9 and TRBJ2-7): DTGVSQNPRHKITKRGQNVTFRCDPISEHNRLYWYRQTLGQGPEFLTYFQNEAQLEKSRLLSDRFSAERPKGSFSTLEIQRTEQGDSAMYLCASSWTGDTILSYEQYFGPGTRLTVT.

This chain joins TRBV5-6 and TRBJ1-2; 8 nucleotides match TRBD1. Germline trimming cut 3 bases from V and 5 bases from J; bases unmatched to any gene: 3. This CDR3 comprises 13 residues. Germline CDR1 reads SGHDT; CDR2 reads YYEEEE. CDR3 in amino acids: CASSSGQGYGYTF. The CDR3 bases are TGTGCCAGCAGCTCCGGACAGGGATATGGCTACACCTTC.

CDR3 sequence: CASRPGGALKETQYF. The CDR3 DNA is TGTGCCAGCAGGCCAGGGGGCGCGTTAAAAGAGACCCAGTACTTC. The genes are TRBV6-5 and TRBJ2-5; 8 positions agree with TRBD1. With 6 bases clipped from V and 3 bases from J, the junction kept 9 bases outside the gene matches. This CDR3 region has 15 residues. CDR1 MNHEY and CDR2 SVGAGI come from the germline V gene.